These T cell receptor beta chains were read from a single sample in a study of monozygotic twins with inflammatory bowel disease. From the 5' RACE reads, TCRdb lists one entry per CDR3 protein and no DNA. The table lists approximately 210,000 distinct CDR3 sequences. The sample comprised blood. The receptors here all came from a human donor with ulcerative colitis or Crohn's disease, or a healthy co-twin of an affected twin (not recorded which). Both conserved end residues are part of each CDR3.

TRBJ1-4 TRBV3-1 CASSTRGHEKLFF
TRBJ2-1 TRBV4-1 CASSQDYAYNEQFF
TRBJ2-1 TRBV20-1 CSARALAGSNEQFF
TRBJ2-1 TRBV20-1 CSARADREESLINEQFF
TRBJ2-7 TRBV6-5 CASSTLGQGESPFPGKGAYEQYF
TRBJ2-7 TRBV28 CVASASGSSYEQYF
TRBJ2-7 TRBV20-1 CSLDGQNTYEQYF
TRBJ1-5 TRBV5-1 CARNLRKQLQHF
TRBJ2-2 TRBV29-1 CSVGGFGTSGRAGTGELFF
TRBJ1-1 TRBV7-2 CASSFFGGNTEAFF
TRBJ1-2 TRBV7-9 CASSSAAGGAGYYGYTF
TRBJ2-1 TRBV20-1 CSAAAGFEQFF
TRBJ1-1 TRBV14 CASSQGGRLNTEAFF
TRBJ1-4 TRBV18 CASSPRRGNEKLFF
TRBJ2-7 TRBV9 CASSVGQGATYEQYF
TRBJ2-2 TRBV10-3 CAISEHRADTGELFF
TRBJ2-7 TRBV12-3/TRBV12-4 CASSPRTPSPEQYF
TRBJ1-4 TRBV10-3 CAISESIRTSNEKLFF
TRBJ1-1 TRBV6-5 CASILGTGSDTEAFF
TRBJ2-1 TRBV19 CASSLRGQGQNNYNEQFF
TRBJ2-2 TRBV20-1 CSASETGILDTGELFF
TRBJ1-3 TRBV12-3/TRBV12-4 CASSRAGSTSLSGNTIYF
TRBJ2-5 TRBV7-2 CASRGGQTQYF
TRBJ2-5 TRBV25-1 CASSEGGRGGLQETQYF
TRBJ1-1 TRBV27 CASSSGIATEAFF
TRBJ1-1 TRBV19 CASSIGFGVGRLMNTEAFF
TRBJ2-2 TRBV30 CACADAGREHTGELFF
TRBJ1-5 TRBV20-1 CSVREPNSNQPQHF
TRBJ2-7 TRBV20-1 CSAIGRDGSYEQYF
TRBJ2-5 TRBV9 CASSERLRETQYF
TRBJ2-2 TRBV19 CASSSSGSNTGELFF
TRBJ2-1 TRBV12-3/TRBV12-4 CASSLITSGHNEQFF
TRBJ1-4 TRBV24-1 CATSGEPHEKLFF
TRBJ2-7 TRBV5-4 CASSYVGDSSYEQYF
TRBJ1-2 TRBV29-1 CSVETGGGDGYTF
TRBJ2-5 TRBV20-1 CSARPVEAQETQYF
TRBJ2-6 TRBV7-6 CASSLDSLPGTGANVLTF
TRBJ2-7 TRBV4-1 CASSQDSGQLYEQYF
TRBJ2-2 TRBV6-5 CASSYETGNTGELFF
TRBJ2-3 TRBV12-3/TRBV12-4 CASLLRGQTSTDTQYF
TRBJ2-1 TRBV6-1 CASASPSGRLNEQFF
TRBJ1-2 TRBV29-1 CSVEARTGTPYEGNYGYTF
TRBJ2-1 TRBV4-2 CASSPLSGVTYNEQFF
TRBJ2-1 TRBV11-2 CASSLGEAQEQFF
TRBJ2-7 TRBV7-2 CASSVRTGGFYEQYF
TRBJ2-3 TRBV12-3/TRBV12-4 CASSRLAGYTDTQYF
TRBJ2-6 TRBV7-2 CASSPIISGANVLTF
TRBJ2-6 TRBV6-1 CASSAHGGGPSGANVLTF
TRBJ2-5 TRBV5-1 CASSQQGSGETQYF
TRBJ2-2 TRBV11-2 CASSLEGTRGELFF
TRBJ2-1 TRBV5-6 CASSWGAGTSGADNRNNEQFF
TRBJ2-2 TRBV27 CASSRVEWVAGEHGELFF
TRBJ1-5 TRBV4-2 CASSQQGARGQPQHF
TRBJ1-3 TRBV18 CASSPSTTPGGNTIYF